The clone carrying this T cell receptor beta chain was picked up many times. The antigen is unknown. The data are from a study of T-cell reconstitution after alpha-beta-depleted transplantation in children. The germline V gene encodes CDR1 SGHDT and CDR2 YYEEEE. The CDR3 is 13 amino acids. V dropped 2 bases and J dropped 5 bases, with 10 bases sitting between them. Study-wide results and caveats: Reportedly, alpha-beta T cells present about two months post-transplant originated from several hundred expanded clones of graft origin. Hyperexpanded clones declined; after one year, newly produced T cells mostly supplied diversity.

For TCRbeta, the library was prepared with unique molecular identifiers. TCRdb re-derived calls from the PCR reads in MiXCR, one entry per CDR3 protein. The repertoire has about 260,000 distinct CDR3 sequences, less than 9% of them found once; the top ten carry 5% to 8%. Sequenced here: PBMCs, mostly from graft donor cells, sampled 180 days after TCRalphabeta/CD19-depleted stem cell transplant. V gene TRBV5-6 combines with J gene TRBJ1-2; D remains unclear. The TCR originated in a male patient between 5 and 17 years old who had a stem cell transplant for acute lymphoblastic leukemia, so the T cells may come from the graft donor. The CDR3 DNA follows: TGTGCCAGCAGCTTATCCAGAGGGTATGGCTACACCTTC. This encodes CASSLSRGYGYTF.